The 2 T cell receptor beta chains below come from one sample, sequenced in a study of T cell responses to AZD1222 COVID-19 vaccine. Repertoires were generated with immunoSEQ multiplex PCR, while TCRdb's copy carries only in-frame clones and drops some. In the table there are about 140,000 clones, 75% to 95% of which are singletons. The sample consisted of peripheral blood, taken 28 days after the second dose of the MenACWY control vaccine. The receptors derive from an adult who received the MenACWY meningococcal vaccine as a control.

The chain has TRBV28 and TRBJ2-5; D is possibly TRBD2 (5 bases). Trimming removed 5 bases from V and 5 bases from J, with 15 bases in between. Germline V gene sequence: CDR1 MDHEN, CDR2 SYDVKM. CDR3 length equals 14 residues. This chain's CDR3 is CASSPALTGETQYF. CDR3 in DNA: TGTGCCAGCAGTCCCGCTCTGACGGGGGAGACCCAGTACTTC.

The gene calls are TRBV18 and TRBJ2-5, with D unclear. The CDR3 is 12 residues long. V shed 3 bases and J shed 2 bases, with 4 bases lying between them. In germline, CDR1 is KGHSH, CDR2 LQKENI. The CDR3 nucleotides read TGTGCCAGCTCACCGCGGCAAGAGACCCAGTACTTC. Residues: CASSPRQETQYF.